These T cell receptor beta chains were read from a single sample in a study of blood T cell repertoires in COVID-19. Produced via immunoSEQ multiplex PCR; TCRdb's table is partial and in-frame only. This table holds about 430,000 clones, 80% to 90% found once. The specimen was peripheral blood. The receptors shown here come from a man aged 18 to 29 with COVID-19, enrolled during active disease. CDR3s include the opening cysteine and the closing phenylalanine or tryptophan. The D gene is left open where the match is weak. Size tells how often a clone was seen (once, few, many) or the class of an expanded clone, and some rows leave it out.

j_call,v_call,d_call,clone_size,cdr3_nt,cdr3_aa
TRBJ2-2,TRBV19,NA,once,TGTGCCAGTAGTATCATGACAGTCGCGAACACCGGGGAGCTGTTTTTT,CASSIMTVANTGELFF
TRBJ2-1,TRBV2,TRBD2,once,TGTGCCAGCAGACCCGGGACTAGCGGTGGGGAGCAGTTCTTC,CASRPGTSGGEQFF
TRBJ1-1,TRBV25-1,NA,NA,TGTGCCAGCAGTGAATTTGGGGGGTACACTGAAGCTTTCTTT,CASSEFGGYTEAFF
TRBJ1-2,TRBV6-1,TRBD1,NA,TGTGCCAGCAGTGAAGCAGACGGACAGGGGGCGATGAGCTACACCTTC,CASSEADGQGAMSYTF
TRBJ1-5,TRBV19,TRBD1,NA,TGTGCCAGTAGTATAGGCCCGGGACAGGGTCTCTGGAATCAGCCCCAGCATTTT,CASSIGPGQGLWNQPQHF
TRBJ2-3,TRBV27,TRBD2,once,TGTGCCAGCAGTTTATGGGCGGGAGGGCTCACAGATACGCAGTATTTT,CASSLWAGGLTDTQYF
TRBJ2-7,TRBV25-1,NA,NA,TGTGCCAGCAAGAACCAGGGCCCAATCTACGAGCAGTACTTC,CASKNQGPIYEQYF
TRBJ2-4,TRBV19,TRBD1,NA,TGTGCCAGTAGCGGGGACAGCTTCCCAGCCAAAAACATTCAGTACTTC,CASSGDSFPAKNIQYF
TRBJ2-3,TRBV9,NA,NA,TGTGCCAGCAGCGTAAGCCCTAACCCAAATGCAGATACGCAGTATTTT,CASSVSPNPNADTQYF
TRBJ2-1,TRBV27,TRBD2,NA,TGTGCCAGCAGTATAGCAGCGGGACTCGACAATGAGCAGTTCTTC,CASSIAAGLDNEQFF
TRBJ1-5,TRBV23-1,NA,NA,TGCGCCAGCAGTCAAACTCCCGTCGGGGTCGGGAATCAGCCCCAGCATTTT,CASSQTPVGVGNQPQHF
TRBJ2-3,TRBV11-3,NA,once,TGTGCCAGCAGGCCAAAGAGCGTTGCAGATACGCAGTATTTT,CASRPKSVADTQYF
TRBJ2-7,TRBV12-3/TRBV12-4,NA,NA,TGTGCCAGCAGCCGCCGGGGTAACGGGCAGTACTTC,CASSRRGNGQYF
TRBJ2-3,TRBV2,NA,NA,TGTGCCAGCAGTCAAGGGACTCAAACAGATACGCAGTATTTT,CASSQGTQTDTQYF
TRBJ2-7,TRBV5-1,TRBD2,NA,TGCGCCAGCAGTCCCCTAGCGGACCTGTACGAGCAGTACTTC,CASSPLADLYEQYF
TRBJ1-5,TRBV15,NA,NA,TGTGCCACCAGGTCTTGGACCGGGGACAATCAGCCCCAGCATTTT,CATRSWTGDNQPQHF
TRBJ2-2,TRBV6-5,NA,NA,TGTGCCAGCAGTTACTCACGGTCTCGGGAGCTGTTTTTT,CASSYSRSRELFF
TRBJ2-2,TRBV29-1,NA,NA,TGCAGCGTCGGGGGAGTGAACACCGGGGAGCTGTTTTTT,CSVGGVNTGELFF
TRBJ1-5,TRBV25-1,NA,few,TGTGCCAGCAGTGCCTCACACAATCAGCCCCAGCATTTT,CASSASHNQPQHF
TRBJ2-1,TRBV6-6,TRBD2,NA,TGTGCCAGCAGATTCGCCGGGACTAACAATGAGCAGTTCTTC,CASRFAGTNNEQFF
TRBJ1-2,TRBV5-1,TRBD1,once,TGCGCCAGCAGCCTTGGAGGGACAGGGGGCGCAGGATATGGCTACACCTTC,CASSLGGTGGAGYGYTF
TRBJ1-2,TRBV18,TRBD1,NA,TGTGCCAGCTCCCCCGGGACAGTAAACTATGGCTACACCTTC,CASSPGTVNYGYTF
TRBJ2-7,TRBV4-2,TRBD2,NA,TGTGCCAGCAGCCAAGACGGAGCGGGAGGATCCTACGAGCAGTACTTC,CASSQDGAGGSYEQYF
TRBJ1-1,TRBV7-3,NA,few,TGTGCCAGCGGGAAGGGGACTAACACTGAAGCTTTCTTT,CASGKGTNTEAFF
TRBJ2-1,TRBV15,TRBD2,NA,TGTGCCACCAGCATCAAGACTAGCGGGGTGGATGAGCAGTTCTTC,CATSIKTSGVDEQFF
TRBJ1-1,TRBV6-4,TRBD1,NA,TGTGCCAGCAGCAGGGGGCCGAACACTGAAGCTTTCTTT,CASSRGPNTEAFF
TRBJ2-5,TRBV14,NA,NA,TGTGCCAGCAGCCGTCGGGGAGAGACCCAGTACTTC,CASSRRGETQYF
TRBJ1-2,TRBV7-8,NA,NA,TGTGCCAGCAGCTTCGTAGGGGGCTATGGCTACACCTTC,CASSFVGGYGYTF
TRBJ1-1,TRBV27,NA,NA,TGTGCCAGCAGTCCCTTAAGGGGAACTGAAGCTTTCTTT,CASSPLRGTEAFF
TRBJ2-7,TRBV5-1,TRBD2,few,TGCGCCAGCAGCTTGTCGAGTAGCGGGCTCTACGAGCAGTACTTC,CASSLSSSGLYEQYF
TRBJ2-6,TRBV7-8,NA,NA,TGTGCCAGCAGCTTAGGAGGGCAGGCATGGTCTGGGGCCAACGTCCTGACTTTC,CASSLGGQAWSGANVLTF
TRBJ2-2,TRBV18,TRBD2,NA,TGTGCCAGCTCACCAACTGTGCTAGCGGGAGGGACCGGGGAGCTGTTTTTT,CASSPTVLAGGTGELFF
TRBJ2-2,TRBV11-2,NA,once,TGTGCCAGCAGCTTAAACAGGGCGATTGCCGGGGAGCTGTTTTTT,CASSLNRAIAGELFF
TRBJ2-1,TRBV7-8,TRBD1,NA,TGTGCCAGCAGCTTAGGAGGGACAGTCAGCAACGGTGAGCAGTTCTTC,CASSLGGTVSNGEQFF
TRBJ2-7,TRBV7-2,NA,NA,TGTGCCAGCAGCTTAGTTACGGGCTCCTACGAGCAGTACTTC,CASSLVTGSYEQYF
TRBJ2-1,TRBV6-6,NA,NA,TGTGCCAGCAGTCCACGCTTAGGGGAGGAAGGCTACAATGAGCAGTTCTTC,CASSPRLGEEGYNEQFF
TRBJ2-5,TRBV7-8,NA,NA,TGTGCCAGCAGCCCGCCCGGAGAAGGCGAGGAGACCCAGTACTTC,CASSPPGEGEETQYF
TRBJ2-7,TRBV7-9,TRBD2,NA,TGTGCCAGCAGCTTGTTGACGGGACTAGCGGGGATATCCTACGAGCAGTACTTC,CASSLLTGLAGISYEQYF
TRBJ2-7,TRBV3-1/TRBV3-2,TRBD1,NA,TGTGCCAGCAGCCAAGATAGAGGACAGGTGTTCTACGAGCAGTACTTC,CASSQDRGQVFYEQYF
TRBJ2-7,TRBV5-4,TRBD2,NA,TGTGCCAGCAGCGCGGGACCGACTAGCGGGAGGGCATACGAGCAGTACTTC,CASSAGPTSGRAYEQYF
TRBJ2-1,TRBV7-3,NA,NA,TGTGCCAGCAGCTTAACCTCCGAGAACAATGAGCAGTTCTTC,CASSLTSENNEQFF
TRBJ2-4,TRBV19,TRBD2,NA,TGTGCCAGTAGTTGGGGGGGACGAGCCAAAAACATTCAGTACTTC,CASSWGGRAKNIQYF
TRBJ2-1,TRBV7-9,NA,NA,TGTGCCAGCAGCTTACTTAGCCCCTACAATGAGCAGTTCTTC,CASSLLSPYNEQFF
TRBJ1-3,TRBV10-2,NA,NA,TGCGCCAGCAGTGGGCAGGGGACTGGAAACACCATATATTTT,CASSGQGTGNTIYF
TRBJ1-2,TRBV19,TRBD1,NA,TGTGCCAGCAGGTACGGGGGACAGGGCTATGGCTACACCTTC,CASRYGGQGYGYTF
TRBJ2-1,TRBV4-1,NA,NA,TGCGCCAGCAGCCAGATCTTGGGGCAGAGGAGATATGAGCAGTTCTTC,CASSQILGQRRYEQFF